This is a list of T cell receptor beta chains from one sample in a study of CD8 T cells in ankylosing spondylitis. MiXCR, run by TCRdb on the 5' RACE reads, gives a single entry per CDR3 protein. The sample yields around 130,000 distinct CDR3 sequences, 7% seen once. The specimen was blood, either unsorted or a sorted T cell fraction (not recorded which). Receptor source: a male donor with ankylosing spondylitis or in good health (not recorded which). Each CDR3 is given with its conserved first and last residue. The D gene is left open where the match is weak. Expanded clones get a size class; other rows say once, few or many, or leave the size out.

clone_size	v_call	d_call	j_call	cdr3_aa	cdr3_nt
.	TRBV7-9	.	TRBJ2-2	CASSLLGQPNTGELFF	TGTGCCAGCAGCTTACTCGGACAACCGAACACCGGGGAGCTGTTTTTT
.	TRBV6-1	.	TRBJ1-1	CASRDFLRAEAFF	TGTGCCAGCAGAGATTTCTTGAGGGCTGAAGCTTTCTTT
many	TRBV5-1	.	TRBJ1-1	CASSLMNLNTEAFF	TGCGCCAGCAGCTTGATGAACCTGAACACTGAAGCTTTCTTT
many	TRBV25-1	TRBD1	TRBJ1-2	CASSGQGAEDYGYTF	TGTGCCAGCAGTGGACAGGGGGCGGAGGACTATGGCTACACCTTC
few	TRBV12-3/TRBV12-4	TRBD2	TRBJ2-1	CASSLWASGVHEQFF	TGTGCCAGCAGTTTATGGGCTAGCGGGGTACATGAGCAGTTCTTC
many	TRBV6-2/TRBV6-3	.	TRBJ2-1	CASSYVDEQFF	TGTGCCAGCAGTTATGTCGATGAGCAGTTCTTC
.	TRBV7-7	.	TRBJ2-5	CASSPDTQETQYF	TGTGCTAGCAGCCCCGACACGCAAGAGACCCAGTACTTC
many	TRBV28	.	TRBJ1-4	CASSHGLAEKLFF	TGTGCCAGCAGTCATGGACTGGCTGAAAAACTGTTTTTT
many	TRBV27	TRBD1	TRBJ1-2	CASSFSGQAPNYGYTF	TGTGCCAGCAGTTTCTCTGGACAGGCGCCGAACTATGGCTACACCTTC
many	TRBV7-9	TRBD2	TRBJ2-1	CASRPEGTSGNNEQFF	TGTGCCAGCAGGCCTGAAGGGACTAGCGGGAACAATGAGCAGTTCTTC
many	TRBV7-2	TRBD2	TRBJ2-1	CASSIGASGAGHEQFF	TGTGCCAGCAGCATAGGAGCTAGCGGGGCTGGCCATGAGCAGTTCTTC
many	TRBV10-3	.	TRBJ2-5	CAISAGQEETQYF	TGTGCCATCAGTGCGGGACAAGAAGAGACCCAGTACTTC
.	TRBV20-1	TRBD2	TRBJ2-1	CSAGLAGGYNEQFF	TGCAGTGCGGGTCTAGCGGGAGGATACAATGAGCAGTTCTTC
many	TRBV11-2	.	TRBJ1-1	CASSSTGLNTEAFF	TGTGCCAGCAGCAGTACAGGGCTGAACACTGAAGCTTTCTTT
many	TRBV25-1	TRBD1	TRBJ2-5	CATTRDRGAQETQYF	TGTGCCACCACCCGGGACAGGGGCGCCCAAGAGACCCAGTACTTC
many	TRBV5-1	TRBD2	TRBJ2-7	CASSLGSGGPSSYEQYF	TGCGCCAGCAGCTTGGGTAGCGGGGGCCCAAGCTCCTACGAGCAGTACTTC
many	TRBV20-1	TRBD2	TRBJ2-3	CSANRDYVPPDTQYF	TGCAGTGCTAACCGGGACTACGTCCCTCCAGATACGCAGTATTTT
few	TRBV11-2	.	TRBJ1-1	CASSLNTDTEAFF	TGTGCCAGCAGCTTGAACACTGACACTGAAGCTTTCTTT
many	TRBV20-1	.	TRBJ1-2	CSARGGATNYGYTF	TGCAGTGCTAGAGGGGGGGCAACTAACTATGGCTACACCTTC
many	TRBV2	TRBD1	TRBJ1-1	CATAGGGSTEAFF	TGTGCCACTGCAGGGGGTGGAAGCACTGAAGCTTTCTTT
many	TRBV6-1	TRBD1	TRBJ1-2	CASSPLGQGVPYGYTF	TGTGCCAGCAGTCCTTTGGGACAGGGAGTGCCCTACGGCTACACCTTC
many	TRBV9	TRBD1	TRBJ1-2	CASSATGAANYGYTF	TGTGCCAGCAGCGCCACAGGGGCCGCTAACTATGGCTACACCTTC